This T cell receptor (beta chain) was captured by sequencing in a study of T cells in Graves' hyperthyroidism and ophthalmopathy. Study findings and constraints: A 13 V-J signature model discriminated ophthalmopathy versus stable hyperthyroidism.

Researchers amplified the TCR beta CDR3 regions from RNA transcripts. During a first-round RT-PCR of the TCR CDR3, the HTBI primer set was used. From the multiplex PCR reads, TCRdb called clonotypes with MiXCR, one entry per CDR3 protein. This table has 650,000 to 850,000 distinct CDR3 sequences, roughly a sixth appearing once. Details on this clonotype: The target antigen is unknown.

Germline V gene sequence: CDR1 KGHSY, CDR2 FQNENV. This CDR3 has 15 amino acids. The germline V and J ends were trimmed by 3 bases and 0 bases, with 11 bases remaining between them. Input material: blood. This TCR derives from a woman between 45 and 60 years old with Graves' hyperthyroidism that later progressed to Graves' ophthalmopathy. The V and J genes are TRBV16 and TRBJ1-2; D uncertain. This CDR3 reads CASSHGLDSNYGYTF. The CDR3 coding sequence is TGTGCCAGCAGCCATGGGCTGGATTCTAACTATGGCTACACCTTC. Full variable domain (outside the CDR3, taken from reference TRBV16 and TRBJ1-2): GEEVAQTPKHLVRGEGQKAKLYCAPIKGHSYVFWYQQVLKNEFKFLISFQNENVFDETGMPKERFSAKCLPNSPCSLEIQATKLEDSAVYFCASSHGLDSNYGYTFGSGTRLTVV.